This T cell receptor (beta chain) is from a study of OX40 agonist ivuxolimab in advanced cancers. Study details: With a range of roughly 20 to 80, age averaged about 59 years, and about 83% were male. Partial responses occurred in three patients (one hepatocellular carcinoma, two cutaneous melanoma).

Only in-frame clones appear in the TCRdb table, and some are missing; sequencing was by immunoSEQ multiplex PCR. The repertoire holds some 25,000 clones, with around 86% as singletons. This CDR3 comprises 13 residues. Germline V gene lookup returns CDR1 LNHDA and CDR2 SQIVND (reference sequence). Losses at the gene ends were 7 bases for V and 5 bases for J; bases not matched to a gene: 7. The source is an adult with an advanced solid tumor such as melanoma, head and neck, liver or kidney cancer. Sequenced material: CD4+ or CD8+ T cells sorted from blood, taken in a trial of the OX40 agonist ivuxolimab. The chain employs TRBV19 and TRBJ2-7, with 8 positions matching TRBD1. The CDR3 sequence is CASMRQGRNEQYF. CDR3 DNA sequence: TGTGCCAGTATGCGACAGGGGAGGAACGAGCAGTACTTC.